This entry lists 27 T cell receptor beta chains sequenced from one sample in a study of T cells in Graves' hyperthyroidism and ophthalmopathy (dated by TCRdb to the late 2010s). The method was multiplex PCR. The sequencer was an Illumina HiSeq 2000. TCR beta CDR3 regions were amplified from RNA transcripts. A first-round RT-PCR of the TCR CDR3 used the HTBI primer set with the Qiagen OneStep RT-PCR kit. The raw public data were reprocessed by TCRdb itself: fastp quality trimming at Q25, MiXCR clonotype calling, in-frame beta chains only. Rows with one shared CDR3 protein collapse into an entry with the most common genes and DNA. For this sample the table gives roughly 170,000 distinct CDR3 sequences, of which about a tenth were detected only once. Roughly a fifth of the sample is taken by the ten largest. Source material: blood. The source is a woman younger than 30 with Graves' hyperthyroidism that later progressed to Graves' ophthalmopathy.

The chain joins TRBV4-2 to TRBJ2-1; tentatively, D is TRBD1 (5 bases). The end of the DNA aligns better with TRBJ2-7, so the J call may be wrong. CDR3 length: 13 residues. Germline CDR1 is LGHNA and CDR2 is YNFKEQ. CDR3 nucleotide sequence: TGTGCCAGCAGCACAGGACGGACAAATGAGCAGTACTTC. It translates to CASSTGRTNEQYF.

V is TRBV4-1 and J is TRBJ2-7, with 7 bases fitting TRBD2. The J segment lost 5 bases and the V segment lost 0 bases, leaving 16 bases of the junction unmatched. Germline assignment: CDR1 MGHRA and CDR2 YSYEKL. The CDR3 has 18 residues. The CDR3: CASSQEVWAVGGSDEQYF. The CDR3 DNA sequence: TGCGCCAGCAGCCAAGAAGTTTGGGCGGTGGGGGGGAGTGACGAGCAGTACTTC.

This clonotype has at least ten counts. CDR3 amino acids: CAWWREDYGYTF. The CDR3 nucleotides read TGTGCCTGGTGGAGGGAGGACTATGGCTACACCTTC. The genes are TRBV30 and TRBJ1-2; D not resolved. Germline assignment: CDR1 GTSNPN and CDR2 SVGIG (reference sequence). The CDR3 length is 12 residues. V lost 5 bases and J 3 bases, leaving 10 bases between the germline ends. Filled out from reference TRBV30 and TRBJ1-2, the complete variable domain reads SQTIHQWPATLVQPVGSPLSLECTVEGTSNPNLYWYRQAAGRGLQLLFYSVGIGQISSEVPQNLSASRPQDRQFILSSKKLLLSDSGFYLCAWWREDYGYTFGSGTRLTVV.

Concerning this clonotype itself: Since a much larger clone is just one base distant, this may be a read error. The chain combines TRBV29-1 with TRBJ2-3; D possibly corresponds to TRBD2 (5 bases). The germline gives CDR1 SQVTM, CDR2 ANQGSEA. Trimming stripped 6 bases from V and 2 bases from J, with 12 bases between. This CDR3 has 13 amino acids. CDR3 protein: CSVRADNTDTQYF. The CDR3 region has the DNA TGCAGCGTGAGGGCAGATAACACAGATACGCAGTATTTT.

Details on this clonotype: A much larger clone lies a single base off, so this may be a read error. V and J are TRBV3-1 and TRBJ2-7; 9 positions match TRBD1. Germline CDR1 LGHDT, CDR2 YNNKEL (reference sequence). There are 15 residues in the CDR3. The CDR3 bases are TGTGCCAGCAGGCCAAGCGGCACAGGGGGCTTCGAGCGGTACTTC. Protein sequence: CASRPSGTGGFERYF.

This clonotype was detected many times. This chain connects TRBV20-1 to TRBJ2-7; TRBD2 is a possible D gene (6 bases). Germline assignment: CDR1 DFQATT and CDR2 SNEGSKA (reference sequence). This CDR3 region has 14 residues. V shed 8 bases and J shed 7 bases, with 24 bases lying between them. For the CDR3, the DNA is TGCAGTTCTATTAGCGGCCCTGCTGGGGGGGAGCAGTACTTC. It encodes CSSISGPAGGEQYF.

The chain is built from TRBV9 and TRBJ1-3; 8 positions match TRBD1. Trimming at V came to 0 bases and at J to 0 bases, leaving 11 bases not matched to a gene. Germline CDR1 SGDLS, CDR2 YYNGEE. CDR3 length: 19 amino acids. The CDR3 coding sequence is TGTGCCAGCAGCGTAGTAGGACAGGGTCCTGAGAGCTCTGGAAACACCATATATTTT. This translates into CASSVVGQGPESSGNTIYF.

The chain has TRBV5-4 and TRBJ2-1; no reliable D call. Trimming pared 0 bases from V and 7 bases from J, leaving 8 bases between. The CDR3 has 13 residues. The V gene's germline CDR1 is SGHNT and CDR2 YYREEE (reference sequence). CDR3 in amino acids: CASSLGLTNEQFF. CDR3 DNA sequence: TGTGCCAGCAGCTTGGGACTGACGAATGAGCAGTTCTTC.

This clonotype was recorded many times. The chain recombines TRBV28 with TRBJ1-1, with D possibly matching TRBD1 (5 bases). V was cut by 5 bases and J by 2 bases, with 12 bases left in between. Germline V gene data show CDR1 as MDHEN and CDR2 as SYDVKM. This CDR3 has 14 amino acids. Here the CDR3 DNA reads TGTGCCAGCAGTATTGGGACCGCTAACACTGAAGCTTTCTTT. This gives the protein CASSIGTANTEAFF.

The rearrangement links TRBV9 to TRBJ2-3; D not resolved. The ends were cut back, 5 bases at V and 0 bases at J, with 16 bases in the middle. The CDR3 sequence is 16 residues long. CDR1 and CDR2 from the germline V gene are SGDLS and YYNGEE. For the CDR3, the DNA is TGTGCCAGCAGTCCAACCCACTACGCTAGCACAGATACGCAGTATTTT. Translation: CASSPTHYASTDTQYF.

This clonotype was detected ten times or more. The chain joins TRBV6-1 to TRBJ1-6, with D maybe TRBD1 (6 bases). V lost 1 base and J lost 3, with 7 bases in between. Looked up from germline, CDR1 is MNHNS and CDR2 is SASEGT. This CDR3 contains 15 residues. The CDR3 reads CASSEGTDYNSPLHF. CDR3 bases: TGTGCCAGCAGTGAAGGGACAGACTATAATTCACCCCTCCACTTT.

This clonotype was seen at least ten times. J is TRBJ1-2 and V is TRBV4-2; D uncertain. Germline V gene sequence: CDR1 LGHNA, CDR2 YNFKEQ. The CDR3 covers 12 residues. V lost 2 bases and J 14 bases, leaving 15 bases between the germline ends. The CDR3 region is CASSQKEAWQTF. The CDR3 DNA reads TGTGCCAGCAGCCAAAAGGAGGCGTGGCAAACCTTC.

This clonotype was picked up many times. The V and J genes are TRBV3-1 and TRBJ2-5; D gene uncertain. Between the trimmed V and J ends, which lost 0 bases and 3 bases, there was a span of 8 bases. Germline V gene data show CDR1 as LGHDT and CDR2 as YNNKEL (reference sequence). The CDR3 spans 14 residues. The CDR3, as DNA: TGTGCCAGCAGCCAAGAGCCGAATAAAGAGACCCAGTACTTC. As protein: CASSQEPNKETQYF.

This clonotype was counted many times. The chain employs TRBV7-9 and TRBJ2-2, with TRBD1 identical over 10 bases. Germline assignment: CDR1 SEHNR and CDR2 FQNEAQ (reference sequence). With 5 bases clipped from V and 5 bases from J, the junction kept 5 bases outside the gene matches. The CDR3 is 15 amino acids. In DNA form, the CDR3 reads TGTGCCAGCAGCACGACAGGGGGCGTAACCGGGGAGCTGTTTTTT. Residues: CASSTTGGVTGELFF.

This clonotype occurred many times. The rearrangement links TRBV6-5 to TRBJ1-5, with TRBD1 identical over 8 bases. The junction had 4 bases not matched to a gene; V was cut back by 2 bases and J by 1 base. This CDR3 is built from 16 residues. Germline V CDR1 and CDR2: MNHEY, SVGAGI. The CDR3 DNA is TGTGCCAGCAGTTACGGGACAGGCGGAAGCAATCAGCCCCAGCATTTT. Its protein is CASSYGTGGSNQPQHF.

This clonotype has at least ten counts. This chain joins TRBV11-2 and TRBJ2-7, with a tentative D call TRBD2 (5 bases). V lost 0 bases, J lost 2 bases, and 20 bases lay in between. Germline lookup yields CDR1 SGHAT and CDR2 FQNNGV. The CDR3 length is 18 residues. CDR3 nucleotide sequence: TGTGCCAGCAGCTTAGAGACCCAGCTAAGGGCGGGCACCTACGAGCAGTACTTC. Its protein product is CASSLETQLRAGTYEQYF.

This clonotype has a count of ten or more. The chain combines TRBV7-3 with TRBJ2-1; D is unclear. V was shortened by 5 bases and J by 7 bases, with 18 bases between the two germline ends. CDR3 size: 15 residues. Looked up from germline, CDR1 is SGHTA and CDR2 is FQGTGA. The CDR3 bases are TGTGCCAGCAGCCCAAACGCATATACTTGGAATGAGCAGTTCTTC. Its translation: CASSPNAYTWNEQFF.

This clonotype was seen many times. The chain recombines TRBV7-3 with TRBJ2-1, with D possibly matching TRBD2 (7 bases). CDR1 and CDR2 (germline): SGHTA, FQGTGA. V was shortened by 5 bases and J by 2 bases, with 13 bases between the two germline ends. The CDR3 contains 15 residues. The CDR3 sequence: CASSIAGATYNEQFF. CDR3 DNA sequence: TGTGCCAGCAGCATTGCGGGGGCAACCTACAATGAGCAGTTCTTC.

The chain combines TRBV6-4 with TRBJ1-1, with TRBD1 as a possible D gene (5 bases). The CDR3 contains 13 residues. V shed 4 bases and J shed 5 bases, with 11 bases lying between them. Germline CDR1 is MRHNA and CDR2 is SNTAGT. The CDR3: CASSAGPGTEAFF. The CDR3 DNA is TGTGCCAGCAGTGCGGGGCCGGGGACTGAAGCTTTCTTT.

This clonotype occurred many times. The chain employs TRBV11-1 and TRBJ2-5; D not certain. Germline CDR1 SGHAT, CDR2 FQDESV (reference sequence). The CDR3 loop spans 11 amino acids. Trimming took 5 bases from V and 6 from J, leaving 7 bases between them. The CDR3 coding sequence is TGTGCCAGCAGCCTGGGCAAGACCCAGTACTTC. It encodes CASSLGKTQYF.

This chain uses TRBV6-6 with TRBJ1-5; D gene uncertain. CDR1 is MNHNY and CDR2 is SVGAGI in the germline V gene (reference sequence). The CDR3 contains 14 residues. Trimming pared 2 bases from V and 8 bases from J, leaving 13 bases between. The DNA of the CDR3 is TGTGCCAGCAGTTACGATTCGAGGAAGGAGCCCCAGCATTTT. Residues: CASSYDSRKEPQHF.

In the case of this clonotype: Just one base apart from a much larger clone, this may be a read error. J is TRBJ2-1 and V is TRBV30, with 9 bases that match TRBD2. CDR1 and CDR2 (germline): GTSNPN, SVGIG (reference sequence). The CDR3 contains 13 residues. Losses at the gene ends were 4 bases for V and 10 bases for J; bases not matched to a gene: 8. The CDR3 DNA reads as TGTGCCTGGAAGGCGGGAGGGCTGGGAGAGCAGTTCTTC. Translating gives CAWKAGGLGEQFF.

This clonotype showed up many times. The chain joins TRBV19 to TRBJ1-2; 7 bases line up with TRBD1. This CDR3 has 13 residues. Germline lookup yields CDR1 LNHDA and CDR2 SQIVND (reference sequence). The V and J ends lost 9 bases and 2 bases, in that order; junction bases with no gene match: 6. CDR3 sequence: CASRMTGNYGYTF. Here the CDR3 DNA reads TGTGCCAGCAGGATGACAGGGAACTATGGCTACACCTTC.

There are many counts of this clonotype. The CDR3 loop reads CAWSYTSGSEAFF. The CDR3 DNA sequence: TGTGCCTGGAGTTATACCTCGGGCTCTGAAGCTTTCTTT. The V and J genes are TRBV30 and TRBJ1-1; D ambiguous. CDR1 and CDR2 (germline): GTSNPN, SVGIG (reference sequence). V lost 2 bases and J lost 6, with 13 bases in between. The length of the CDR3 is 13 residues.

The chain joins TRBV7-8 to TRBJ2-1, with 8 bases fitting TRBD1. Germline CDR1 reads SGHVS; CDR2 reads FQNEAQ. The CDR3 has 15 amino acids. Unmatched junction bases numbered 6, after V lost 2 bases and J lost 6 bases. The CDR3 DNA is TGTGCCAGCAGCTTAAGTGGGACAGGATCCAATGAGCAGTTCTTC. Its translation is CASSLSGTGSNEQFF. Looking up the rest from reference TRBV7-8 and TRBJ2-1 gives the full variable domain: GAGVSQSPRYKVAKRGQDVALRCDPISGHVSLFWYQQALGQGPEFLTYFQNEAQLDKSGLPSDRFFAERPEGSVSTLKIQRTQQEDSAVYLCASSLSGTGSNEQFFGPGTRLTVL.

The V and J genes are TRBV6-5 and TRBJ2-1; 9 bases map to TRBD2. The CDR3 length is 16 residues. V lost 2 bases and J lost 5; bases outside the gene matches: 7. CDR1 and CDR2 (germline): MNHEY, SVGAGI. This CDR3 reads CASSYTPSGVHNEQFF. CDR3 nucleotides: TGTGCCAGCAGTTACACCCCTAGCGGGGTCCACAATGAGCAGTTCTTC.

In this sample, this clonotype turned up a few times. This chain joins TRBV19 and TRBJ2-1; the D gene is possibly TRBD1 (6 bases). Trimming took off 3 bases at V and 0 bases at J, with 9 bases between the two ends. The CDR3 spans 15 residues. From germline, CDR1 is LNHDA and CDR2 SQIVND (reference sequence). Written as DNA, the CDR3 is TGTGCCAGTAGTATCCGGGACACCTCCTACAATGAGCAGTTCTTC. Encoded protein: CASSIRDTSYNEQFF.